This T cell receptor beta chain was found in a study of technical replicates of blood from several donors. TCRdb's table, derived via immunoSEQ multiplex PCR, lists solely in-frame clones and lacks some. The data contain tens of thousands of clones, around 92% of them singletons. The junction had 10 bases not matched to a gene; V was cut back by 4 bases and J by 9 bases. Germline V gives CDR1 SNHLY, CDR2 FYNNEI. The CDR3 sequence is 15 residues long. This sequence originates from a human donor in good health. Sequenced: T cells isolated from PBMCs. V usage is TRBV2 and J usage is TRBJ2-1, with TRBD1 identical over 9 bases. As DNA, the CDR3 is TGTGCCAGCAGTGCTACAGGACAGGGGTCTGGTGAGCAGTTCTTC. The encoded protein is CASSATGQGSGEQFF.